This entry features one T cell receptor (beta chain) sequence. Its matching antigen is unknown. PCR involved 60 Vbeta and 13 Jbeta primers. This table comes from immunoSEQ multiplex PCR, and its TCRdb copy is limited to in-frame clones, with some not included. Altogether some 150,000 clones are present, roughly three quarters being singletons, with the ten largest covering 4.9%. The source of the sample is a study of cytomegalovirus exposure and HLA in healthy donors. Findings and limits, study-wide: Rare TCR sequences predominated, though certain public TCRs were found in many donors. A later analysis by the authors found several of the most significant clusters apparently linked to common viral pathogens.

This CDR3 has 16 residues. V dropped 4 bases and J dropped 2 bases, with 17 bases sitting between them. Per germline, CDR1 SGHKS and CDR2 YYEKEE (reference sequence). The rearrangement uses TRBV5-5 and TRBJ2-3; D ambiguous. What was sequenced was PBMCs. The source of this sequence is a woman aged 50 to 60 in good health and CMV-seronegative. CDR3 DNA: TGTGCCAGCAGCACGTCGGAGACCCCAACCACAGATACGCAGTATTTT. Protein product: CASSTSETPTTDTQYF.